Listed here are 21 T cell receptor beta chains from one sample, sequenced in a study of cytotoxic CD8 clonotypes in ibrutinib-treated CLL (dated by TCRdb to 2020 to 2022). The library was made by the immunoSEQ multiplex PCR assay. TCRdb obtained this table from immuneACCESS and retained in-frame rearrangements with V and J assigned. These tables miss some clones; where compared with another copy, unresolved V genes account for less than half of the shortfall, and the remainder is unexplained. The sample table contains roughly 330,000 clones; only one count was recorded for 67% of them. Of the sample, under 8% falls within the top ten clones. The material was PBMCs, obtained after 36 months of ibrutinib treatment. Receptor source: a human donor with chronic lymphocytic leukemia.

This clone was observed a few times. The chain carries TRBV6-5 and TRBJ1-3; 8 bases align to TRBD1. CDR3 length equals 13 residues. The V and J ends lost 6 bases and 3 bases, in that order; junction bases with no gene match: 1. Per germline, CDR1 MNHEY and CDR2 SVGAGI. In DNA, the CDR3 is TGTGCCAGCAGGGGGACAGGTGGAAACACCATATATTTT. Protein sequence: CASRGTGGNTIYF.

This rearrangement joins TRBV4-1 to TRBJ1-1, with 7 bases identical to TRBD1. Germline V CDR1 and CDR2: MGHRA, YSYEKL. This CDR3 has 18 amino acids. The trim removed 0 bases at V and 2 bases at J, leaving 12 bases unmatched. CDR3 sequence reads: CASSQDHDRVGLNTEAFF. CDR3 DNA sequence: TGCGCCAGCAGCCAAGATCACGACAGGGTGGGACTAAACACTGAAGCTTTCTTT.

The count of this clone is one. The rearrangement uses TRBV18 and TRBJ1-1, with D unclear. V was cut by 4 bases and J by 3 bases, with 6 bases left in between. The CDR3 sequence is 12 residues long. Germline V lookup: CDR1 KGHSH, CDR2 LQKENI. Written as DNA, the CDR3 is TGTGCCAGCTCACAAGGATACACTGAAGCTTTCTTT. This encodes CASSQGYTEAFF.

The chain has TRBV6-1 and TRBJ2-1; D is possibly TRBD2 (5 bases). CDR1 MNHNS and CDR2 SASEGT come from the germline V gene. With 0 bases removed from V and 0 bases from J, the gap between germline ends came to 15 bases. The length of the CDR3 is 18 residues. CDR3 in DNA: TGTGCCAGCAGTGAAGCGTCTTGGCTAGCCAGCTCCTACAATGAGCAGTTCTTC. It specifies CASSEASWLASSYNEQFF.

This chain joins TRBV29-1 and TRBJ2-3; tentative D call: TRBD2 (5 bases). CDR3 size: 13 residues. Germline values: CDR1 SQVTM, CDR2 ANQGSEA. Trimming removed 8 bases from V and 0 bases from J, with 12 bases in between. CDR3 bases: TGCAGCCCAATCCTAGCTAGCACAGATACGCAGTATTTT. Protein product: CSPILASTDTQYF.

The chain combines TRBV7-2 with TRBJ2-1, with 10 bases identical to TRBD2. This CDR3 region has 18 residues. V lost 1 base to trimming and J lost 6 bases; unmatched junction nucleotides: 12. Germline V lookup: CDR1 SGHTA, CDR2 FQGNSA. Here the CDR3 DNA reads TGTGCCAGCAGCTTAGTAAAGCCCCTCTTAGCGGGGGGCAATGAGCAGTTCTTC. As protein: CASSLVKPLLAGGNEQFF. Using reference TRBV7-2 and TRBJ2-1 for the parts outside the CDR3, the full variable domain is GAGVSQSPSNKVTEKGKDVELRCDPISGHTALYWYRQSLGQGLEFLIYFQGNSAPDKSGLPSDRFSAERTGGSVSTLTIQRTQQEDSAVYLCASSLVKPLLAGGNEQFFGPGTRLTVL.

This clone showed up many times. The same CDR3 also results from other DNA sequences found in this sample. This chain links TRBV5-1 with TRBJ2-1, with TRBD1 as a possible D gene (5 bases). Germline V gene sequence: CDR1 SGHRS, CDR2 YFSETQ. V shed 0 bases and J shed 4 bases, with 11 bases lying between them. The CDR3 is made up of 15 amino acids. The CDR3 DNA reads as TGCGCCAGCAGCTTGGAGGGGTCCCCGTACAATGAGCAGTTCTTC. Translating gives CASSLEGSPYNEQFF.

CDR3 amino acids: CASSVAPSSGLETQYF. The CDR3 region has the DNA TGTGCCAGCAGCGTAGCCCCGTCTAGCGGGTTGGAGACCCAGTACTTC. The chain carries TRBV9 and TRBJ2-5, with TRBD2 matching 8 bases. V was pared by 0 bases and J by 5 bases, with 9 bases of the junction left unmatched. The length of the CDR3 is 16 residues. Germline V gene lookup returns CDR1 SGDLS and CDR2 YYNGEE.

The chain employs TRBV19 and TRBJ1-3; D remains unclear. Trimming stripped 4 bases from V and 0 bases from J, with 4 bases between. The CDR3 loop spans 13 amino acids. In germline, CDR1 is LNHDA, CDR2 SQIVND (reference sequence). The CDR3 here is CASSTVSGNTIYF. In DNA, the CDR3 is TGTGCCAGTAGTACTGTCTCTGGAAACACCATATATTTT.

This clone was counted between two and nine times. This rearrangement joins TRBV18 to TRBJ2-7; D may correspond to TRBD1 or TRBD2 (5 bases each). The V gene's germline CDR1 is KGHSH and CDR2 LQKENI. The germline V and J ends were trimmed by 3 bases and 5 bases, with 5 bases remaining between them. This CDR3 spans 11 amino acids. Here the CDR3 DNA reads TGTGCCAGCTCACCGGGGGACGAGCAGTACTTC. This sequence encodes CASSPGDEQYF.

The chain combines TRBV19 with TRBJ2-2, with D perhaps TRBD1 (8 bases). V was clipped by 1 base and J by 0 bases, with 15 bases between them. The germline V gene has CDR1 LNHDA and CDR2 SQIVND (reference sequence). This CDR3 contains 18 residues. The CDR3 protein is CASSIVATGGANTGELFF. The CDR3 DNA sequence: TGTGCCAGTAGTATAGTGGCCACAGGGGGGGCGAACACCGGGGAGCTGTTTTTT. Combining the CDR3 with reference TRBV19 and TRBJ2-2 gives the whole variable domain DGGITQSPKYLFRKEGQNVTLSCEQNLNHDAMYWYRQDPGQGLRLIYYSQIVNDFQKGDIAEGYSVSREKKESFPLTVTSAQKNPTAFYLCASSIVATGGANTGELFFGEGSRLTVL.

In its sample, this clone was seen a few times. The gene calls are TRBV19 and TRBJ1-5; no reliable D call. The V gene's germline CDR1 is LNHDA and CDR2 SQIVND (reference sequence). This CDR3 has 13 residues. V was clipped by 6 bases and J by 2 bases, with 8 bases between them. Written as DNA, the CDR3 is TGTGCCAGTAGCACGGTAGGCAATCAGCCCCAGCATTTT. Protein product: CASSTVGNQPQHF.

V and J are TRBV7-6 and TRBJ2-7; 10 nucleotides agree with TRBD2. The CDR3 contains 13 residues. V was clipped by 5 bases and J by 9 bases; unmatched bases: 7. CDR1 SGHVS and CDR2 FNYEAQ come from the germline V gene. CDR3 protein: CASSQSTSGAQYF. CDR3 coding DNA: TGTGCCAGCAGCCAATCCACTAGCGGGGCGCAGTACTTC. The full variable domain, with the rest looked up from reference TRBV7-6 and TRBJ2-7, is GAGVSQSPRYKVTKRGQDVALRCDPISGHVSLYWYRQALGQGPEFLTYFNYEAQQDKSGLPNDRFSAERPEGSISTLTIQRTEQRDSAMYRCASSQSTSGAQYFGPGTRLTVT.

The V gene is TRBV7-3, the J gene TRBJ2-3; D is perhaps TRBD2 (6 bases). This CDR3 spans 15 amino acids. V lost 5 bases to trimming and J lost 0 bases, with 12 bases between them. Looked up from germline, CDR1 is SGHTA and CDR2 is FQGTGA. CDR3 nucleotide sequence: TGTGCCAGCAGCGGAGGGGTTACTAGCACAGATACGCAGTATTTT. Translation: CASSGGVTSTDTQYF.

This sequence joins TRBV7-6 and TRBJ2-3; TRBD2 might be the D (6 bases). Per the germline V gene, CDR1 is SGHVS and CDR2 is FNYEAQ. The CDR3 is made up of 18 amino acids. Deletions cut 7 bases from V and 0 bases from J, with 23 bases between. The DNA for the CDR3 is TGTGCCAGCACCCCCAGCCGGGACTTCATTAATAGCACAGATACGCAGTATTTT. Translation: CASTPSRDFINSTDTQYF.

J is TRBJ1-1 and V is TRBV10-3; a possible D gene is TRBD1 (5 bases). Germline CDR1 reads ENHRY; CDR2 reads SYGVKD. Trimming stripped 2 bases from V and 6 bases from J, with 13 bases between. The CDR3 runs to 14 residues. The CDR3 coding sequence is TGTGCCATCAGTGAGGACAGTTCGAAGCCTGAAGCTTTCTTT. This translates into CAISEDSSKPEAFF.

In nucleotides, the CDR3 is TGTGCTGTAGGAGGGGGCGACACAGATACGCAGTATTTT. Its protein is CAVGGGDTDTQYF. The J gene is TRBJ2-3, the V gene TRBV9, with D perhaps matching TRBD1 (7 bases). Germline loops: CDR1 SGDLS, CDR2 YYNGEE. The CDR3 spans 13 residues.

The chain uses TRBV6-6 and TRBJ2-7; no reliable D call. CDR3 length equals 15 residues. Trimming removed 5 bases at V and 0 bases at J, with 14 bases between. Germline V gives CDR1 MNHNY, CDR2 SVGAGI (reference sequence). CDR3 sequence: CASSPGQKSSYEQYF. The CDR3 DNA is TGTGCCAGCAGTCCCGGCCAAAAAAGCTCCTACGAGCAGTACTTC.

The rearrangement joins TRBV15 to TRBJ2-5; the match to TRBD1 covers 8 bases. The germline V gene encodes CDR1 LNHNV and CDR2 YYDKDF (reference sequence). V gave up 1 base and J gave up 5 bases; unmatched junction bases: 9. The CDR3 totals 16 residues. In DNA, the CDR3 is TGTGCCACCAGCAGAGGGGCAGGGGGCGCAGAGGAGACCCAGTACTTC. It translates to CATSRGAGGAEETQYF.

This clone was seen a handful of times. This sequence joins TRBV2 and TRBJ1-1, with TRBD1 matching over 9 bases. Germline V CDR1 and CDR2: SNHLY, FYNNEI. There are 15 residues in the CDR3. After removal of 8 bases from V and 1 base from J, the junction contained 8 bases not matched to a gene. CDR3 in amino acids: CASSKLGQGNTEAFF. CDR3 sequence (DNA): TGTGCCAGCTCGAAGTTGGGACAGGGGAACACTGAAGCTTTCTTT. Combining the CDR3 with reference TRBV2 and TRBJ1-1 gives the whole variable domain EPEVTQTPSHQVTQMGQEVILRCVPISNHLYFYWYRQILGQKVEFLVSFYNNEISEKSEIFDDQFSVERPDGSNFTLKIRSTKLEDSAMYFCASSKLGQGNTEAFFGQGTRLTVV.

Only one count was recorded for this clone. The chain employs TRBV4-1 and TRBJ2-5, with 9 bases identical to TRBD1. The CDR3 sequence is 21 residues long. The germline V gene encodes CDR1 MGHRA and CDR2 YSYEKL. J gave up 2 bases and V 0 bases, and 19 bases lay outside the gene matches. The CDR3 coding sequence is TGCGCCAGCAGCCAAGAAGTGTTCGGGACAGGGCTTGGTCGGGTACAAGAGACCCAGTACTTC. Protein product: CASSQEVFGTGLGRVQETQYF.